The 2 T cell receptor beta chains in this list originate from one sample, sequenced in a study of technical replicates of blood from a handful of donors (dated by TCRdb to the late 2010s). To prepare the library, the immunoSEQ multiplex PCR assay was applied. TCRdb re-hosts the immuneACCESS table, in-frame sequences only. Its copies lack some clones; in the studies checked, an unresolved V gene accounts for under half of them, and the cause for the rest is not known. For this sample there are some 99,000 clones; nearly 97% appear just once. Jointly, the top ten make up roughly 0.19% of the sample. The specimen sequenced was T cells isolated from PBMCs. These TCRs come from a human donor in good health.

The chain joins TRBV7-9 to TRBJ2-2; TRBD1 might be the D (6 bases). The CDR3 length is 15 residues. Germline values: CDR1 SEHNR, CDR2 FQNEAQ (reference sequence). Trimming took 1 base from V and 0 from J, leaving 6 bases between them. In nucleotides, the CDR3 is TGTGCCAGCAGCTTAGAGGGGGCGAACACCGGGGAGCTGTTTTTT. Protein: CASSLEGANTGELFF. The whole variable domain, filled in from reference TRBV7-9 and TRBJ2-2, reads DTGVSQNPRHKITKRGQNVTFRCDPISEHNRLYWYRQTLGQGPEFLTYFQNEAQLEKSRLLSDRFSAERPKGSFSTLEIQRTEQGDSAMYLCASSLEGANTGELFFGEGSRLTVL.

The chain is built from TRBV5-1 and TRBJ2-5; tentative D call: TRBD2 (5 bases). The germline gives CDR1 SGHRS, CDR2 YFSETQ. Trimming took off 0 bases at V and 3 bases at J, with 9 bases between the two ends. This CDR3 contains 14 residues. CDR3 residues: CASSLAGEEETQYF. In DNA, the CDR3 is TGCGCCAGCAGCTTGGCCGGGGAAGAAGAGACCCAGTACTTC.